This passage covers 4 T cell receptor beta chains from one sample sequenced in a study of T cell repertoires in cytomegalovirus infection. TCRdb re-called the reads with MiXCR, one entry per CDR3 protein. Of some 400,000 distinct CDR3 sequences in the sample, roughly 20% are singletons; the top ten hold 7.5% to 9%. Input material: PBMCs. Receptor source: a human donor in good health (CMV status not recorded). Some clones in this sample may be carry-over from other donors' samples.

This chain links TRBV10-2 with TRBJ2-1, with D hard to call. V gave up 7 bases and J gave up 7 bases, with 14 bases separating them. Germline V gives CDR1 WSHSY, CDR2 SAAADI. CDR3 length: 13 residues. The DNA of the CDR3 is TGCGCCAGCACAAGAGGCCCCGGTAATGAGCAGTTCTTC. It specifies CASTRGPGNEQFF.

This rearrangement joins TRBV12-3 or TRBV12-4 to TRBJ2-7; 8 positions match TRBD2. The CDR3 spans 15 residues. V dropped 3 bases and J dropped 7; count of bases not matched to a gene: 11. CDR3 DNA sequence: TGTGCCAGCAGTTTCGGGGGGGGGGGGGCTGGGGAGCAGTACTTC. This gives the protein CASSFGGGGAGEQYF.

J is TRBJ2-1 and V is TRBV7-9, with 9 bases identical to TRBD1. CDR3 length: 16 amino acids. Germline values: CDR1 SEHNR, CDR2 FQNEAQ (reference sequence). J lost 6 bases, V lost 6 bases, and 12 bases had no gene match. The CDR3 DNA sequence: TGTGCCAGCAGTTTCGGAACGGGACAGGGAATCAATGAGCAGTTCTTC. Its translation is CASSFGTGQGINEQFF.

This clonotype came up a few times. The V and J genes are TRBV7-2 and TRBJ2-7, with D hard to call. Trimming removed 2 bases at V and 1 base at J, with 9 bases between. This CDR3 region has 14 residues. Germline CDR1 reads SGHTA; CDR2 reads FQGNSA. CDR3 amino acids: CASSLLMTSYEQYF. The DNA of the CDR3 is TGTGCCAGCAGCTTATTGATGACGTCCTACGAGCAGTACTTC.